This T cell receptor (beta chain) was recovered during a study of vaccination and CD4 T cells after COVID-19. Turning to the study itself: From HCoV-229E, HCoV-OC43, HCoV-NL63 and SARS-CoV-2, overlapping spike peptides were used to stimulate the cells.

As for treatment: approximately 9-day PBMC culture with coronavirus spike peptide pools or control peptides (ViraFEST assay). From the unexposed donor, CD4+ T cells were collected ahead of the COVID-19 pandemic (2011-2018). T cells were expanded with peptide pools, and expanded clonotypes were identified by TCR sequencing. After roughly ten days of culture, CD4+ T cells were negatively selected. Oncomine TCR Beta short-read sequencing was applied to DNA from cultured CD4+ T cells. The template was genomic DNA from cultured CD4+ T cells. TCRdb fed the PCR reads into MiXCR, producing one record per CDR3 protein. Of more than 6,500 distinct CDR3 sequences in the sample, less than 50% were seen once. Worth noting for this clonotype: Its cognate antigen is unknown.

Input material: CD4+ T cells from blood, cultured in vitro. This TCR was sampled from a human donor in good health.

CDR3 bases: TGTGCCAGCAACTCCTACAATGAGCAGTTCTTC. Translation gives CASNSYNEQFF. V and J are TRBV27 and TRBJ2-1; the D is unclear. Between the trimmed V and J ends, which lost 7 bases and 0 bases, there was a span of 1 base. CDR1 is MNHEY, CDR2 SMNVEV, per germline (reference sequence). The CDR3 is 11 residues long.